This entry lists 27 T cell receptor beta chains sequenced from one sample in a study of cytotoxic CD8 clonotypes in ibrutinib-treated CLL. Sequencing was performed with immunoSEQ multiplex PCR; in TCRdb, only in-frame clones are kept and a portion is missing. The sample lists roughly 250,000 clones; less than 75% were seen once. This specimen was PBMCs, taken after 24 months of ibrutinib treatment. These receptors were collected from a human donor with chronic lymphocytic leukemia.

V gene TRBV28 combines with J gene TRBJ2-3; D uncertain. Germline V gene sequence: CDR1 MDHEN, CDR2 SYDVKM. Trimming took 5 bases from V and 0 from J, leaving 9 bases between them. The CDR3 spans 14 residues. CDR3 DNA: TGTGCCAGCAGTGCCTCAACTAGCACAGATACGCAGTATTTT. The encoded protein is CASSASTSTDTQYF.

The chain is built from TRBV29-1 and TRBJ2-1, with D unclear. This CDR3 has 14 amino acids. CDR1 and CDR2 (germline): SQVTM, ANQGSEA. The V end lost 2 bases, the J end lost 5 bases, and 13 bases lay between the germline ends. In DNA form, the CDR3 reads TGCAGCGTTGAACCCGCCCGGAGACACAATGAGCAGTTCTTC. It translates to CSVEPARRHNEQFF.

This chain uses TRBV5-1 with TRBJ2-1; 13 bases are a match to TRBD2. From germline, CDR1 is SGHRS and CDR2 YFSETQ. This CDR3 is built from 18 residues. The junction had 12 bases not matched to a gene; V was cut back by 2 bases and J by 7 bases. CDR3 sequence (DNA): TGCGCCAGCAGCTTTCCCCCTTCGGGACTAGCGGGACAGAATGAGCAGTTCTTC. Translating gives CASSFPPSGLAGQNEQFF.

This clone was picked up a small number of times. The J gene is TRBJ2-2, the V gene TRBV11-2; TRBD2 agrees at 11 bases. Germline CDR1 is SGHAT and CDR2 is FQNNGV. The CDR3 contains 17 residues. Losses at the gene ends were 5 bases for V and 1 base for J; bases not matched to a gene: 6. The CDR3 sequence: CASSRPTSGMNTGELFF. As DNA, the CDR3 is TGTGCCAGCAGCCGTCCGACTAGCGGGATGAACACCGGGGAGCTGTTTTTT.

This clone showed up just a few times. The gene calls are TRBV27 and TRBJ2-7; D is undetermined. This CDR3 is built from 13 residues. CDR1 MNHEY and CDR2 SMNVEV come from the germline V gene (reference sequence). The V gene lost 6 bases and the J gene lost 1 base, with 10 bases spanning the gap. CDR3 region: CASRPTGSYEQYF. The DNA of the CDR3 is TGTGCCAGCAGACCGACTGGATCCTACGAGCAGTACTTC.

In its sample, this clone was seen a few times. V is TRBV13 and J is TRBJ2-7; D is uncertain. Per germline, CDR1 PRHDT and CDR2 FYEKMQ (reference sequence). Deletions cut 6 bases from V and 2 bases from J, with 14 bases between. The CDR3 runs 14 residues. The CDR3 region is CASRHQSLAYEQYF. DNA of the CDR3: TGTGCCAGCAGGCATCAGTCCTTGGCCTACGAGCAGTACTTC.

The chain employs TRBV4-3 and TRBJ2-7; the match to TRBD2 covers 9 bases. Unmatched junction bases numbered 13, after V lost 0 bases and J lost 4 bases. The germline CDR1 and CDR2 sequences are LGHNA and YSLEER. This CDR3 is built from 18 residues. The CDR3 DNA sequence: TGCGCCAGCAGCCAAGATACGGGTAGGGGACTAGCAGGATACGAGCAGTACTTC. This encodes CASSQDTGRGLAGYEQYF.

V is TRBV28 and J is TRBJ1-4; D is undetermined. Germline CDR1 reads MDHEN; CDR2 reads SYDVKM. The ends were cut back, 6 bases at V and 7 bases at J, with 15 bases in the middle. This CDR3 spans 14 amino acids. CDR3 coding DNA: TGTGCCAGCAGCCACATGCCGTTAGGTGAAAAACTGTTTTTT. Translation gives CASSHMPLGEKLFF. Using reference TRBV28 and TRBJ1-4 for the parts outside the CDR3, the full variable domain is DVKVTQSSRYLVKRTGEKVFLECVQDMDHENMFWYRQDPGLGLRLIYFSYDVKMKEKGDIPEGYSVSREKKERFSLILESASTNQTSMYLCASSHMPLGEKLFFGSGTQLSVL.

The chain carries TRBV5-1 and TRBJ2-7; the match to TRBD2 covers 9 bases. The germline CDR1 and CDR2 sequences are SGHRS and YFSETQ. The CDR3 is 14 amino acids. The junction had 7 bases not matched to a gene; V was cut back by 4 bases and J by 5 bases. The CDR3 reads CASSPAGGFHEQYF. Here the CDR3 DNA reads TGCGCCAGCAGCCCAGCGGGAGGCTTCCACGAGCAGTACTTC.

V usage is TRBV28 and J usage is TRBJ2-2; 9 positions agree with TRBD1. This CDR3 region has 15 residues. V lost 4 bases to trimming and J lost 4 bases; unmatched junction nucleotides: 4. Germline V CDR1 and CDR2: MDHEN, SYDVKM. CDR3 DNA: TGTGCCAGCAGTTGGGACAGGGCCGGCACCGGGGAGCTGTTTTTT. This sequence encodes CASSWDRAGTGELFF. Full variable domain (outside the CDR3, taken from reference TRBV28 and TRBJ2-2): DVKVTQSSRYLVKRTGEKVFLECVQDMDHENMFWYRQDPGLGLRLIYFSYDVKMKEKGDIPEGYSVSREKKERFSLILESASTNQTSMYLCASSWDRAGTGELFFGEGSRLTVL.

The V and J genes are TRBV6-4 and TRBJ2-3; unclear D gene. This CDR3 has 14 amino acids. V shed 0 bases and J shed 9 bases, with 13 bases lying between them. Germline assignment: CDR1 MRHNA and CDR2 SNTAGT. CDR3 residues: CASSDSVRKGTQYF. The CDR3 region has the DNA TGTGCCAGCAGTGACTCGGTCCGAAAGGGCACGCAGTATTTT.

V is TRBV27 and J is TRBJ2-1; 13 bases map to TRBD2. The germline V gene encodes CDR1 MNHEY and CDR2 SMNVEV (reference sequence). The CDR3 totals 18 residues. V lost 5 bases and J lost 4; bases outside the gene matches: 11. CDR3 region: CASSQTSGGSALYNEQFF. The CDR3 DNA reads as TGTGCCAGCAGTCAGACTAGCGGGGGGTCAGCCCTTTACAATGAGCAGTTCTTC.

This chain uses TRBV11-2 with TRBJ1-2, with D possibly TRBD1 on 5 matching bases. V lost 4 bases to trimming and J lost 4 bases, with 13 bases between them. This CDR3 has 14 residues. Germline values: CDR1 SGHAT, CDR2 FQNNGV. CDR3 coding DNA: TGTGCCAGCAGCTCCAAACAGGACACCTATGGCTACACCTTC. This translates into CASSSKQDTYGYTF.

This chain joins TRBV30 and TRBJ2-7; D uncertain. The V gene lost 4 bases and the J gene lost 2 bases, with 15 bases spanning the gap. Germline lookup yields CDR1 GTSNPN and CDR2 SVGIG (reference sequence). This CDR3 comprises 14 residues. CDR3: CAWNPHAFTYEQYF. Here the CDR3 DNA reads TGTGCCTGGAACCCCCACGCCTTTACCTACGAGCAGTACTTC.

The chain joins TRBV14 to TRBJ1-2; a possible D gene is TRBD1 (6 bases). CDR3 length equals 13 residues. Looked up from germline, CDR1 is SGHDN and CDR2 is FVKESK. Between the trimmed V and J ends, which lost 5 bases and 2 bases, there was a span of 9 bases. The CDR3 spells CASSTGQNYGYTF. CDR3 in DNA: TGTGCCAGCAGCACAGGACAGAACTATGGCTACACCTTC.

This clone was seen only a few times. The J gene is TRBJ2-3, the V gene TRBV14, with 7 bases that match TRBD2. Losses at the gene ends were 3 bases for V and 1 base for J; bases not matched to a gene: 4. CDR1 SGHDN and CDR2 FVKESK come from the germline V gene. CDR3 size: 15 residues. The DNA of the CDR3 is TGTGCCAGCAGCCACTTAAGCGGGGGCACAGATACGCAGTATTTT. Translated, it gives CASSHLSGGTDTQYF. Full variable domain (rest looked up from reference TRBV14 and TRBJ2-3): EAGVTQFPSHSVIEKGQTVTLRCDPISGHDNLYWYRRVMGKEIKFLLHFVKESKQDESGMPNNRFLAERTGGTYSTLKVQPAELEDSGVYFCASSHLSGGTDTQYFGPGTRLTVL.

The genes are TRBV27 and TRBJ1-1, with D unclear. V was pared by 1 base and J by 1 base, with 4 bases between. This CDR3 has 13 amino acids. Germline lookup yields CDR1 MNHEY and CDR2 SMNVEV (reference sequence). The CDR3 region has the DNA TGTGCCAGCAGTTTATTAGCGAACACTGAAGCTTTCTTT. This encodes CASSLLANTEAFF.

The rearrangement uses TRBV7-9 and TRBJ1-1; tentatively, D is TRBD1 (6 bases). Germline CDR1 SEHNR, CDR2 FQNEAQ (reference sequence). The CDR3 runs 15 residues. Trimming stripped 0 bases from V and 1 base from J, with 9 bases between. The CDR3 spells CASSLAQGKNTEAFF. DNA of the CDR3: TGTGCCAGCAGCTTAGCGCAGGGGAAGAACACTGAAGCTTTCTTT.

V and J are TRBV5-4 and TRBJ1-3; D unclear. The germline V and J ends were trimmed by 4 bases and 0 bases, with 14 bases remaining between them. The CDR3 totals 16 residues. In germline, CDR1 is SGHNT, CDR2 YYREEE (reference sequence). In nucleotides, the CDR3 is TGTGCCAGCAGCCAAGTCACAACGAACTCTGGAAACACCATATATTTT. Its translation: CASSQVTTNSGNTIYF.

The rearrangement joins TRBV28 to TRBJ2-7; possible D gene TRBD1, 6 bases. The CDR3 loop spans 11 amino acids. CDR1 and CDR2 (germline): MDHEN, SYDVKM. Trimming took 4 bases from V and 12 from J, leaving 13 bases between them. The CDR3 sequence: CASSSGQPTYF. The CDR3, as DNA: TGTGCCAGCAGTTCCGGACAGCCAACGTACTTC.

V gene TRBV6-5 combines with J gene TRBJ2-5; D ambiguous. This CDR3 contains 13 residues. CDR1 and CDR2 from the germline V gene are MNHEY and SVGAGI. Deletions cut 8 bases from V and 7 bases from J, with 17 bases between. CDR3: CASRRQGIGTQYF. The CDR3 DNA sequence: TGTGCCAGCCGTCGGCAAGGGATTGGGACCCAGTACTTC.

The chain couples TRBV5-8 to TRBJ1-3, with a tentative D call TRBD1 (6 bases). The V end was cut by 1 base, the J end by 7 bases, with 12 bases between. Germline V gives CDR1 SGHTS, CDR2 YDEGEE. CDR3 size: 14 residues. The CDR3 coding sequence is TGTGCCAGCAGCTTGAACAGGGCGTGGAACACCATATATTTT. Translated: CASSLNRAWNTIYF.

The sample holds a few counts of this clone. Here the CDR3 reads CASRARGIQYF. The CDR3 DNA sequence: TGTGCCAGCAGGGCTCGGGGCATTCAGTACTTC. The V call is TRBV27, the J call TRBJ2-4; D might be TRBD2 (5 bases). CDR3 length: 11 residues. In germline, CDR1 is MNHEY, CDR2 SMNVEV (reference sequence). V dropped 6 bases and J dropped 9 bases, with 9 bases sitting between them.

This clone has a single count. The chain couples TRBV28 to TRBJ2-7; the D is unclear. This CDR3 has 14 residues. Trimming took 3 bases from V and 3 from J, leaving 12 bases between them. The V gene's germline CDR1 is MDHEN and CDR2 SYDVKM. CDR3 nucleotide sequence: TGTGCCAGCAGTTTGGGGTTGTTGGTCTACGAGCAGTACTTC. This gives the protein CASSLGLLVYEQYF. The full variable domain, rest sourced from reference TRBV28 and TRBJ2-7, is DVKVTQSSRYLVKRTGEKVFLECVQDMDHENMFWYRQDPGLGLRLIYFSYDVKMKEKGDIPEGYSVSREKKERFSLILESASTNQTSMYLCASSLGLLVYEQYFGPGTRLTVT.

The CDR3 reads CASSSRAGTYEQYF. In DNA form, the CDR3 reads TGTGCCAGCAGCTCTCGAGCGGGAACCTACGAGCAGTACTTC. The V call is TRBV7-6, the J call TRBJ2-7; 7 nucleotides line up with TRBD2. The V gene end was trimmed by 4 bases and the J gene end by 2 bases; junction bases not matched to a gene: 5. This CDR3 has 14 amino acids. Per germline, CDR1 SGHVS and CDR2 FNYEAQ.

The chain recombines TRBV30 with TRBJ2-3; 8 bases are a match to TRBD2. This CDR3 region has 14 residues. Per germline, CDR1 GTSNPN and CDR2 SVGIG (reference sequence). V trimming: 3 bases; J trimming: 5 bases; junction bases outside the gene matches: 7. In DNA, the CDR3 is TGTGCCTGGAGCCCCGGAGCGGGAGTAGATACGCAGTATTTT. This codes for CAWSPGAGVDTQYF.

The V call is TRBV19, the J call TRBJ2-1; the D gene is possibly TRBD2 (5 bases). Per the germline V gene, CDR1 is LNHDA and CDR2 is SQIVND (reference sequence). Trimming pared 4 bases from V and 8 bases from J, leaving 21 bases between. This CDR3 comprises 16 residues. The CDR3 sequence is CASSTPGDLAIDEQFF. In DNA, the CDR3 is TGTGCCAGTAGTACCCCAGGCGACCTAGCTATCGATGAGCAGTTCTTC.